Detailed here is one TCR beta chain. The protocol was immunoSEQ multiplex PCR, while the TCRdb copy is restricted to in-frame clones and leaves out a portion. The repertoire includes around 250,000 clones, about 88% of them detected once, and 3.5% to 5% sits in the top ten. The record originates from a study of blood T cell repertoires in COVID-19. Germline V gene lookup returns CDR1 SGHDT and CDR2 YYEEEE. Trimming cost V 0 bases and J 1 base, with 13 bases left between them. The CDR3 length is 16 residues. Sequencing was carried out using peripheral blood. The sequence was collected from a woman aged 40 to 50 who had recovered from COVID-19. The genes are TRBV5-6 and TRBJ1-2, with a possible D match to TRBD1 (6 bases). DNA of the CDR3: TGTGCCAGCAGCTTGGTAGGACAGAGTAATAACTATGGCTACACCTTC. Amino acids: CASSLVGQSNNYGYTF.